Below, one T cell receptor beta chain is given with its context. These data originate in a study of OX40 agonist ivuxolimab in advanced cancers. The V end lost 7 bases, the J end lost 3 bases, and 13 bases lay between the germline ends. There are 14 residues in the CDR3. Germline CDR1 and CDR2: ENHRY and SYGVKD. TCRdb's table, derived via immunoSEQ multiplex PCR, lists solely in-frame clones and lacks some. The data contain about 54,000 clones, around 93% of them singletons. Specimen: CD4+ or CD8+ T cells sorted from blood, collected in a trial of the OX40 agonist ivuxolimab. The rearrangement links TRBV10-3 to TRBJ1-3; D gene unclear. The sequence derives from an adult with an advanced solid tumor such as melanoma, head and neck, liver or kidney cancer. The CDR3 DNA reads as TGTGCCATCACCGGCGGAGGAGGTGGAAACACCATATATTTT. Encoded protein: CAITGGGGGNTIYF.